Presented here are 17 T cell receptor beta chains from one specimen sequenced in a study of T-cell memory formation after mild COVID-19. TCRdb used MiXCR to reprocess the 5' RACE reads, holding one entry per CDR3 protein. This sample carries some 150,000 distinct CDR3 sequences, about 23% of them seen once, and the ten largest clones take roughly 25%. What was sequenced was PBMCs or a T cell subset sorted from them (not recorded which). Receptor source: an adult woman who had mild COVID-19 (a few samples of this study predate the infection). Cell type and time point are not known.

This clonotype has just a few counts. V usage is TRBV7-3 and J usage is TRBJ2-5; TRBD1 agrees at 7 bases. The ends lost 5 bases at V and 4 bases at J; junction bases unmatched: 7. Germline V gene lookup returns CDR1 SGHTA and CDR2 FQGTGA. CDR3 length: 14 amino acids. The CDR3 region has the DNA TGTGCCAGCAGCGTCATCGACAGGGCAGAGACCCAGTACTTC. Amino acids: CASSVIDRAETQYF.

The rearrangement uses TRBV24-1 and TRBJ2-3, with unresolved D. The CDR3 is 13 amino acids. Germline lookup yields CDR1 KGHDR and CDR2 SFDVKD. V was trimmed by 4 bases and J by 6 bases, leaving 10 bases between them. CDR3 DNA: TGTGCCACCAGTGACCGGTACCAGGATACGCAGTATTTT. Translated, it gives CATSDRYQDTQYF.

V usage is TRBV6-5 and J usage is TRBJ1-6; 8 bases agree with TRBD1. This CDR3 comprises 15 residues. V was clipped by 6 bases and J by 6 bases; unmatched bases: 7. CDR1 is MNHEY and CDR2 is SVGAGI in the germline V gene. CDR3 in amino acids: CASRTEGQVNSPLHF. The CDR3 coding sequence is TGTGCCAGCAGAACGGAGGGACAGGTTAATTCACCCCTCCACTTT.

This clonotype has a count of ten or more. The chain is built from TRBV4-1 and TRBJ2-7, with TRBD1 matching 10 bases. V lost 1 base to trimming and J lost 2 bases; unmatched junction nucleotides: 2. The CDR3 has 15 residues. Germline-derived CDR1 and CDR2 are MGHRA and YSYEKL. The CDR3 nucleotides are TGCGCCAGCAGCCAAGGGACAGGGGGAACCTACGAGCAGTACTTC. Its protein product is CASSQGTGGTYEQYF.

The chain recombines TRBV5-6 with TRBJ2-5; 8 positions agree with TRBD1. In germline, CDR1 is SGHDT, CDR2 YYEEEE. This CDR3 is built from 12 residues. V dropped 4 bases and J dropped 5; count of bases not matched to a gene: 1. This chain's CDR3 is CASSGDRETQYF. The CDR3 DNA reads TGTGCCAGCAGCGGGGACAGGGAGACCCAGTACTTC.

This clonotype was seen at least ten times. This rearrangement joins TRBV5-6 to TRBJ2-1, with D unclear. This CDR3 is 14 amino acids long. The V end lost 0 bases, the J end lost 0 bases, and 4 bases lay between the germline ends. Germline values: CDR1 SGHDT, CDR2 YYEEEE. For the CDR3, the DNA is TGTGCCAGCAGCTTGGGCGGCTCCTACAATGAGCAGTTCTTC. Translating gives CASSLGGSYNEQFF.

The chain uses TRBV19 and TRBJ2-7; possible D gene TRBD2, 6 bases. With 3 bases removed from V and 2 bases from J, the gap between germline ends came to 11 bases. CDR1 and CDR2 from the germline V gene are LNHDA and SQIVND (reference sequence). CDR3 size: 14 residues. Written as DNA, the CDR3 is TGTGCCAGTAGTATGGGGGACTCGACCTACGAGCAGTACTTC. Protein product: CASSMGDSTYEQYF.

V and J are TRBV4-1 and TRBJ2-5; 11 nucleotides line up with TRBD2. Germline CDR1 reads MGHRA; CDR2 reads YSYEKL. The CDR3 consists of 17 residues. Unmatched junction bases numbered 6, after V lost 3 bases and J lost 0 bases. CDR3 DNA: TGCGCCAGCAGCCACGGTACTAGCGGGGGACACCAAGAGACCCAGTACTTC. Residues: CASSHGTSGGHQETQYF.

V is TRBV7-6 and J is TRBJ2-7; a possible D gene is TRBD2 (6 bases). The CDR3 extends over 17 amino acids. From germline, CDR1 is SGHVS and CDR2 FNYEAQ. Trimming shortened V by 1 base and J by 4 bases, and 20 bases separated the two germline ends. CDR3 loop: CASSLGQHGFGGYEQYF. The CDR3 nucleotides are TGTGCCAGCAGCTTAGGTCAGCACGGGTTCGGAGGGTACGAGCAGTACTTC.

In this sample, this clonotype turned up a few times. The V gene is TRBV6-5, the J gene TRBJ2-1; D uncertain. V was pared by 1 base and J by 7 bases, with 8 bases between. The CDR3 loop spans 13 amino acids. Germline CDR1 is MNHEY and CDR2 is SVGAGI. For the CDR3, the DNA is TGTGCCAGCAGTTACTTCATAGGGAATGAGCAGTTCTTC. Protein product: CASSYFIGNEQFF.

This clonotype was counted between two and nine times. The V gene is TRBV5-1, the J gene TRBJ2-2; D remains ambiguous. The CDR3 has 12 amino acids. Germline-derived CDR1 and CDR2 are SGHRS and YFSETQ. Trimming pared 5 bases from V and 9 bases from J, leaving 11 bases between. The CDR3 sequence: CASRDGPRELFF. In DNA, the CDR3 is TGCGCCAGCAGGGACGGACCCCGGGAGCTGTTTTTT.

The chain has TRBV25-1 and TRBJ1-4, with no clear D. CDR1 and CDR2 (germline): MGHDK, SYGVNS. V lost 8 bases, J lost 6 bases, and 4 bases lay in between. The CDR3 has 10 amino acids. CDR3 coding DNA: TGTGCCAGCGGGGATGAAAAACTGTTTTTT. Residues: CASGDEKLFF. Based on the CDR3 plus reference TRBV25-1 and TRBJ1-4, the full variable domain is EADIYQTPRYLVIGTGKKITLECSQTMGHDKMYWYQQDPGMELHLIHYSYGVNSTEKGDLSSESTVSRIRTEHFPLTLESARPSHTSQYLCASGDEKLFFGSGTQLSVL.

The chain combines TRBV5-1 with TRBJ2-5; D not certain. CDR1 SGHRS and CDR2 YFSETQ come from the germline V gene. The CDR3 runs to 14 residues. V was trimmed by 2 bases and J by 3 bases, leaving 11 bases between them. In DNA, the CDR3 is TGCGCCAGCAGCTTCGCCGGCCCAGAAGAGACCCAGTACTTC. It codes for CASSFAGPEETQYF.

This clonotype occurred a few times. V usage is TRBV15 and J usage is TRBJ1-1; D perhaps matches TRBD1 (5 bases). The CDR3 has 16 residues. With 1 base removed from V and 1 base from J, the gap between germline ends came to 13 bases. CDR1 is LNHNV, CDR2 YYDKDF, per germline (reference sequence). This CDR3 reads CATSRGLQGPNTEAFF. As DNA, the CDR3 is TGTGCCACCAGCAGAGGACTCCAGGGACCGAACACTGAAGCTTTCTTT.

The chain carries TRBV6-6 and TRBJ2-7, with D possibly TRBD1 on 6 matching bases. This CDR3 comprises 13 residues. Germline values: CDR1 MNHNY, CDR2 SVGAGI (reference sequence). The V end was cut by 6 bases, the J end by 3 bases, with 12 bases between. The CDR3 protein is CASSPGQYYEQYF. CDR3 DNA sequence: TGTGCCAGCAGCCCCGGACAGTACTACGAGCAGTACTTC.

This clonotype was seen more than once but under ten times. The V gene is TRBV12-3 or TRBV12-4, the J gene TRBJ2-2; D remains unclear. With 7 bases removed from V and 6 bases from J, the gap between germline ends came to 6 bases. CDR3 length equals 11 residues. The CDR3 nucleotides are TGTGCCAGCATCTTCGCCGGGGAGCTGTTTTTT. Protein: CASIFAGELFF.

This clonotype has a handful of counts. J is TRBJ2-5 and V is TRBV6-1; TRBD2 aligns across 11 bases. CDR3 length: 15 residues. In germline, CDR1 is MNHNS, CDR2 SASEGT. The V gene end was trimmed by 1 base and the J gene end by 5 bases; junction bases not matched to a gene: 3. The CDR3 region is CASSEELAGVETQYF. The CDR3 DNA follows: TGTGCCAGCAGTGAAGAACTAGCGGGGGTGGAGACCCAGTACTTC.